A selection of T cell receptor beta chains follows, all from one sample in a study of blood T cell repertoires in COVID-19. The assay was immunoSEQ multiplex PCR, and TCRdb's table has in-frame clones only and misses some. The sample gives some 150,000 clones, about four fifths of which show up once; 29% is in the top ten. The specimen sequenced was peripheral blood. The receptors derive from a woman in her sixties or seventies with acute or convalescent COVID-19. Each CDR3 is given without its conserved first and last residue.

TRBJ2-1 TRBV21-1 ASSNLGLHPWGMNEQF
TRBJ1-3 TRBV5-1 ASSATGAHISGNTIY
TRBJ2-1 TRBV10-3 AISVGLQNNEQF
TRBJ2-3 TRBV12-5 ASGSQTGTQY
TRBJ1-2 TRBV15 ATSRQEGLGYT
TRBJ1-3 TRBV15 ATSRDLQGRSGNTIY
TRBJ1-2 TRBV3-1/TRBV3-2 ASSPPLGRRSADYGYT
TRBJ1-2 TRBV18 ASSPPDRDPNYGYT
TRBJ2-3 TRBV5-1 ASSLALIGGTDTQY
TRBJ2-1 TRBV5-8 ASSSGGRGYNEQF
TRBJ1-3 TRBV5-5 ASSPDIAGNTIY
TRBJ2-3 TRBV30 AWMLAGGPSSTDTQY
TRBJ1-4 TRBV2 ASSVSWEKLF
TRBJ1-2 TRBV18 ASSPTPTGGYGYT
TRBJ2-7 TRBV9 ASSVTVSYEQY
TRBJ1-2 TRBV7-9 ASSSVIRTGGTYGYT
TRBJ1-2 TRBV20-1 GKGGAFGYT
TRBJ1-1 TRBV7-9 ASEANTEAF
TRBJ2-3 TRBV7-9 ASSLSGSTDTQY
TRBJ2-7 TRBV5-4 ASSLVGGHEQY
TRBJ1-5 TRBV2 ASVSTGEHQPQH
TRBJ2-6 TRBV30 AWSVLLGQGAILPGANVLT
TRBJ2-1 TRBV28 ASSSQDRGPLNEQF
TRBJ2-5 TRBV7-2 ASSHPWSRGGKETQY
TRBJ1-2 TRBV29-1 SVDGGGAYNYGYT
TRBJ1-1 TRBV28 ASRTGGNTEAF
TRBJ1-2 TRBV5-4 ASSSEAAGGSRGYT
TRBJ2-7 TRBV7-9 ASSSYGTGPFEQY
TRBJ1-1 TRBV10-1 ASSPGMNTEAF
TRBJ1-3 TRBV6-1 ASSEVQGQNTIY
TRBJ2-1 TRBV5-5 ASSFAGLGEQF
TRBJ1-1 TRBV7-9 ASSLPGDTEAF
TRBJ1-2 TRBV5-4 ASSLDREYGYT
TRBJ2-1 TRBV5-1 ASSLEGQRLWQF
TRBJ1-6 TRBV9 ASTQEAANNSPLH
TRBJ1-4 TRBV28 ASSGGAANNEKLF
TRBJ1-3 TRBV2 ASSPQGTGNTIY
TRBJ1-4 TRBV13 ASSTGGYEKLF
TRBJ2-5 TRBV2 ASSVIKEGQY
TRBJ1-3 TRBV7-6 ASSPGTGSGNTIY
TRBJ2-7 TRBV19 ASSIIASGSYEQY
TRBJ1-1 TRBV6-5 ASSYGGQAGTEAF
TRBJ1-5 TRBV12-5 ASGLGQGTQPQH
TRBJ1-4 TRBV2 ASSEALGRGEKLF
TRBJ1-1 TRBV18 ASSPAGRDTEAF
TRBJ2-1 TRBV18 ASSPVLETLNEQF
TRBJ2-3 TRBV6-2/TRBV6-3 ASSLSGHTDTQY
TRBJ2-2 TRBV19 ASSNSPRLSTGELF
TRBJ1-2 TRBV2 ASNSYANYGYT
TRBJ1-5 TRBV11-3 ASSGGTGGNQPQH
TRBJ2-7 TRBV18 ASSPDSTSYEQY
TRBJ1-2 TRBV6-5 ASSPWGGVNYGYT